The rows below give T cell receptor beta chains drawn from one sample of a study of blood T cells in healthy people across ages. One entry per CDR3 protein, called by TCRdb with MiXCR from the 5' RACE reads. The table shows approximately 580,000 distinct CDR3 sequences, with more than 20% occurring only once. This same sample was also taken into another study, of T cells of mothers and their children.

The material sequenced was blood. The source is a boy younger than 18 in good health. Both conserved end residues are part of each CDR3. D genes are given only for firm matches. Only part of the rows carry a size: once, few, many, or a class if the clone is expanded.

d_gene	v_gene	j_gene	abundance	CDR3nt	CDR3aa
TRBD2	TRBV28	TRBJ2-7	few	TGTGCCAGCAGTTCGACTAGCCCAGCGGGGGAGCAGTACTTC	CASSSTSPAGEQYF
NA	TRBV5-5	TRBJ2-5	NA	TGTGCCAGCACCTTGGAAGGAGGGGAGACCCAGTACTTC	CASTLEGGETQYF
TRBD1	TRBV12-5	TRBJ1-1	NA	TGTGCTAGTGGCGAGGGGGCGGAAGCTTTCTTT	CASGEGAEAFF
NA	TRBV6-4	TRBJ2-6	few	TGTGCCAGCAGTGGGACCGACGGCTCTGGGGCCAACGTCCTGACTTTC	CASSGTDGSGANVLTF
NA	TRBV27	TRBJ2-2	many	TGTGCCAGCAGTTCCCTTTTGGGGGCGAACACCGGGGAGCTGTTTTTT	CASSSLLGANTGELFF
NA	TRBV6-5	TRBJ2-4	once	TGTGCCAGCAGTTACTCGAAGGGGGGGCTGAGTTCCAAAAACATTCAGTACTTC	CASSYSKGGLSSKNIQYF
NA	TRBV7-9	TRBJ2-5	NA	TGTGCCAGCAGCTCACAACAGGGCTTCCAAGAGACCCAGTACTTC	CASSSQQGFQETQYF
NA	TRBV27	TRBJ1-5	NA	TGTGCCAGCAGTACAGGGTTAGGTCAGCCCCAGCATTTT	CASSTGLGQPQHF
NA	TRBV3-1	TRBJ2-5	NA	TGTGCCAGCAGCCAAGAGTTGGAGGGGTCGGAGGAGACCCAGTACTTC	CASSQELEGSEETQYF
NA	TRBV7-2	TRBJ1-5	NA	TGTGCCAGCAGCTTGGGGGCAGGTAGCAATCAGCCCCAGCATTTT	CASSLGAGSNQPQHF
NA	TRBV7-3	TRBJ2-5	many	TGTGCCAGCAGCTTAGGGACGGGGTACCAAGAGACCCAGTACTTC	CASSLGTGYQETQYF
NA	TRBV5-1	TRBJ2-2	NA	TGCGCCAGCACGTGGGACCCCGACACCGGGGAGCTGTTTTTT	CASTWDPDTGELFF
TRBD1	TRBV5-6	TRBJ1-5	NA	TGTGCCAGCAGCCCCAGACAGGGTCGAAGTCAGCCCCAGCATTTT	CASSPRQGRSQPQHF
TRBD1	TRBV15	TRBJ2-2	NA	TGTGCCACCAGCAGAGGACAGGGGGCGACCGGGGAGCTGTTTTTT	CATSRGQGATGELFF
TRBD1	TRBV2	TRBJ1-1	NA	TGTGCCAGCAGTGATCCTTCACCGGGACAGGGTATAGCTTTCTTT	CASSDPSPGQGIAFF
TRBD1	TRBV20-1	TRBJ2-7	NA	TGCAGTGCAACCGGGACAGGGGCCTCCTACGAGCAGTACTTC	CSATGTGASYEQYF
NA	TRBV5-1	TRBJ2-7	few	TGCGCCAGCAGCTTGCCAACAGGGTCGGCCTACGAGCAGTACTTC	CASSLPTGSAYEQYF
TRBD1	TRBV5-6	TRBJ2-7	few	TGTGCCAGCAGCCCGGACAGGATGCCCTACGAGCAGTACTTC	CASSPDRMPYEQYF
NA	TRBV29-1	TRBJ2-7	few	TGCAGCGTTGGGACGTACGAGCAGTACTTC	CSVGTYEQYF
NA	TRBV12-3/TRBV12-4	TRBJ2-2	NA	TGTGCCAGCAGTTTTTTGAGAGCCACCGGGGAGCTGTTTTTT	CASSFLRATGELFF
NA	TRBV7-9	TRBJ2-5	few	TGTGCCAGCAGCCTGGGGGGGACAGTCCAAGAGACCCAGTACTTC	CASSLGGTVQETQYF
NA	TRBV28	TRBJ2-1	NA	TGTGCCAGCAGTTTCCTTAAGCCTGGGTCCTACAATGAGCAGTTCTTC	CASSFLKPGSYNEQFF
NA	TRBV15	TRBJ2-1	NA	TGTGCCACCAGCAGAGAAGGTACACACTACAATAAGCAGTTCTTC	CATSREGTHYNKQFF
TRBD1	TRBV4-3	TRBJ2-7	few	TGCGCCAGCAGCCAAGACCCGGGACAGGGTGTATACGAGCAGTACTTC	CASSQDPGQGVYEQYF
TRBD1	TRBV19	TRBJ2-7	NA	TGTGCCAGTAGCCCATCCGGGACAGCAATCGAGCAGTACTTC	CASSPSGTAIEQYF